The clone carrying this T cell receptor (beta chain) was seen repeatedly, ten times or more. From the 5' RACE reads, TCRdb called clonotypes with MiXCR, one entry per CDR3 protein. The sample yields fewer than 50,000 distinct CDR3 sequences, approximately 9.6% seen once. The data were obtained in a study of T-cell memory formation after mild COVID-19. Study overall: The TCR clusters were mostly specific to one donor.

There are 14 residues in the CDR3. Germline-derived CDR1 and CDR2 are SGHDT and YYEEEE. Trimming removed 4 bases from V and 7 bases from J, with 15 bases in between. This chain uses TRBV5-6 with TRBJ2-1; no reliable D call. The source of this sequence is an adult woman who had mild COVID-19 (a few samples of this study predate the infection). Cell type and time point are not known. The sequenced sample was PBMCs or a T cell subset sorted from them (not recorded which). The CDR3 DNA sequence: TGTGCCAGCAGCGTTACGTTAATAGTTAATGAGCAGTTCTTC. Its protein product is CASSVTLIVNEQFF.